This T cell receptor beta chain was sequenced in a study of T cell changes during pregnancy in multiple sclerosis. Clones were sequenced by immunoSEQ multiplex PCR, and TCRdb holds only the in-frame ones, with some missing. Of about 34,000 clones in the sample, 90% are singletons; the top ten hold approximately 12%. This CDR3 has 17 residues. Trimming cost V 2 bases and J 8 bases; bases outside gene matches: 12. Looked up from germline, CDR1 is LGHNA and CDR2 is YNFKEQ. Sequenced material: CD8+ T cells from peripheral blood mononuclear cells, taken in the first trimester of pregnancy. V and J are TRBV4-2 and TRBJ1-4, with 9 bases identical to TRBD1. The receptor was derived from a female donor with multiple sclerosis, enrolled in a pregnancy study. The CDR3 coding sequence is TGTGCCAGCAGCCAACGTCTCCCGGGACAGGGACCCGAAAAACTGTTTTTT. It codes for CASSQRLPGQGPEKLFF.